The 14 T cell receptor beta chains below all came from one sample that was sequenced in a study of blood T cell repertoires in COVID-19. Sequencing used immunoSEQ multiplex PCR; TCRdb keeps in-frame clones, though not all of them. The sample records some 150,000 clones, more than 85% being singletons. Input material: peripheral blood. Every receptor here comes from a woman aged 70-85 years with acute or convalescent COVID-19.

The J gene is TRBJ2-2, the V gene TRBV15, with D maybe TRBD2 (6 bases). This CDR3 region has 16 residues. Between the trimmed V and J ends, which lost 0 bases and 6 bases, there was a span of 14 bases. Germline CDR1 and CDR2: LNHNV and YYDKDF (reference sequence). The CDR3 DNA is TGTGCCACCAGCAGAGATCGTAGATGGAGGGCCGGGGAGCTGTTTTTT. Translating gives CATSRDRRWRAGELFF.

This chain links TRBV18 with TRBJ1-3, with 7 bases fitting TRBD1. This CDR3 has 14 amino acids. The germline CDR1 and CDR2 sequences are KGHSH and LQKENI. V lost 0 bases to trimming and J lost 4 bases; unmatched junction nucleotides: 0. As DNA, the CDR3 is TGTGCCAGCTCACCACCGGACAGGGGAAACACCATATATTTT. This codes for CASSPPDRGNTIYF. The variable domain in full, completed from reference TRBV18 and TRBJ1-3, reads NAGVMQNPRHLVRRRGQEARLRCSPMKGHSHVYWYRQLPEEGLKFMVYLQKENIIDESGMPKERFSAEFPKEGPSILRIQQVVRGDSAAYFCASSPPDRGNTIYFGEGSWLTVV.

This sequence joins TRBV10-2 and TRBJ2-1; 9 bases are a match to TRBD2. CDR3 size: 15 residues. Germline-derived CDR1 and CDR2 are WSHSY and SAAADI. Germline trimming cut 4 bases from V and 4 bases from J; bases unmatched to any gene: 5. The CDR3: CASSGPSGVYNEQFF. The CDR3, as DNA: TGCGCCAGCAGTGGGCCTAGCGGGGTGTACAATGAGCAGTTCTTC.

The chain joins TRBV2 to TRBJ1-4, with TRBD1 as a possible D gene (6 bases). Germline CDR1 and CDR2: SNHLY and FYNNEI. This CDR3 region has 17 residues. V shed 4 bases and J shed 0 bases, with 15 bases lying between them. As DNA, the CDR3 is TGTGCCAGCAGTGTATCGTTCCAGGGGCCAACTAATGAAAAACTGTTTTTT. This gives the protein CASSVSFQGPTNEKLFF.

This clone was counted between two and nine times. The chain recombines TRBV9 with TRBJ1-3; possible D gene TRBD1, 5 bases. This CDR3 is built from 16 residues. V was shortened by 0 bases and J by 10 bases, with 20 bases between the two germline ends. Germline-derived CDR1 and CDR2 are SGDLS and YYNGEE. CDR3 region: CASSVGRWASEGTIYF. The CDR3 DNA reads TGTGCCAGCAGCGTAGGACGATGGGCCTCGGAGGGGACCATATATTTT. Full variable domain (outside the CDR3, taken from reference TRBV9 and TRBJ1-3): DSGVTQTPKHLITATGQRVTLRCSPRSGDLSVYWYQQSLDQGLQFLIQYYNGEERAKGNILERFSAQQFPDLHSELNLSSLELGDSALYFCASSVGRWASEGTIYFGEGSWLTVV.

This sequence joins TRBV7-2 and TRBJ2-7, with 8 bases lining up with TRBD1. The germline V gene has CDR1 SGHTA and CDR2 FQGNSA. V lost 1 base, J lost 4 bases, and 6 bases stayed unmatched. The CDR3 totals 15 residues. The CDR3 loop reads CASSLEGRGLYEQYF. The CDR3, as DNA: TGTGCCAGCAGCTTAGAGGGCAGGGGGCTGTACGAGCAGTACTTC.

The chain is built from TRBV4-2 and TRBJ2-1; TRBD2 agrees at 8 bases. Germline trimming cut 0 bases from V and 4 bases from J; bases unmatched to any gene: 8. Germline-derived CDR1 and CDR2 are LGHNA and YNFKEQ. The CDR3 extends over 17 amino acids. Written as DNA, the CDR3 is TGTGCCAGCAGCCAAGATCTGGCGGGGGGTTATTACAATGAGCAGTTCTTC. Its translation: CASSQDLAGGYYNEQFF.

The sample holds one count of this clone. The chain employs TRBV2 and TRBJ2-4, with 10 bases matching TRBD2. The V segment lost 5 bases and the J segment 1 base; nucleotides outside the gene matches: 2. The CDR3 is made up of 15 amino acids. CDR1 is SNHLY, CDR2 FYNNEI, per germline. Here the CDR3 DNA reads TGTGCCAGCAGTAGTAGCGGGGGGGCCAAAAACATTCAGTACTTC. The encoded protein is CASSSSGGAKNIQYF.

CDR3 DNA: TGTGCCAGCAGCCTAAACAGGGCCTGGACCGGGGAGCTGTTTTTT. Translated, it gives CASSLNRAWTGELFF. V is TRBV7-9 and J is TRBJ2-2; tentative D call: TRBD1 (6 bases). The CDR3 has 15 amino acids. CDR1 is SEHNR and CDR2 is FQNEAQ in the germline V gene (reference sequence). Trimming took off 5 bases at V and 5 bases at J, with 15 bases between the two ends.

The chain combines TRBV30 with TRBJ2-5; possible D gene TRBD1, 5 bases. Trimming pared 0 bases from V and 3 bases from J, leaving 17 bases between. CDR1 is GTSNPN and CDR2 is SVGIG in the germline V gene (reference sequence). The CDR3 length is 16 residues. DNA for the CDR3: TGTGCCTGGAGTGTAGGACAAAAGGCACAAAAAGAGACCCAGTACTTC. It encodes CAWSVGQKAQKETQYF.

The chain has TRBV24-1 and TRBJ1-1, with D uncertain. V was cut by 7 bases and J by 1 base, with 9 bases left in between. Germline V gene data show CDR1 as KGHDR and CDR2 as SFDVKD. This CDR3 has 13 residues. Here the CDR3 reads CATRNDKNTEAFF. The CDR3 DNA reads TGTGCCACCAGGAATGACAAGAACACTGAAGCTTTCTTT.

This sequence joins TRBV2 and TRBJ1-4, with D unresolved. CDR1 and CDR2 from the germline V gene are SNHLY and FYNNEI. V was pared by 4 bases and J by 8 bases, with 14 bases between. This CDR3 is 14 amino acids long. The CDR3 bases are TGTGCCAGCAGTGGCAGTTTCCTGCGGGAAAAACTGTTTTTT. It is translated as CASSGSFLREKLFF. Together with reference TRBV2 and TRBJ1-4, the CDR3 gives the full variable domain: EPEVTQTPSHQVTQMGQEVILRCVPISNHLYFYWYRQILGQKVEFLVSFYNNEISEKSEIFDDQFSVERPDGSNFTLKIRSTKLEDSAMYFCASSGSFLREKLFFGSGTQLSVL.

This sequence joins TRBV7-2 and TRBJ1-1; D unclear. V was shortened by 5 bases and J by 1 base, with 11 bases between the two germline ends. The germline V gene has CDR1 SGHTA and CDR2 FQGNSA. The CDR3 runs 14 residues. CDR3 DNA: TGTGCCAGCAGCCGCGGCGGGGAGAACACTGAAGCTTTCTTT. Protein product: CASSRGGENTEAFF.

V gene TRBV9 combines with J gene TRBJ1-6; D perhaps matches TRBD1 (6 bases). CDR3 length: 16 amino acids. Germline CDR1 reads SGDLS; CDR2 reads YYNGEE. The V end was cut by 4 bases, the J end by 2 bases, with 13 bases between. The CDR3 region has the DNA TGTGCCAGCAGCCCACAGGGAACCCCCTATAATTCACCCCTCCACTTT. Its protein product is CASSPQGTPYNSPLHF.